Described below is a single T cell receptor beta chain sequence and its context. Its matching antigen is unknown. This specimen comes from a study of graft-versus-host responses after intestinal transplantation. As for the study in general: Tacrolimus plus steroids were given to all recipients for roughly 3 years, preceded by anti-thymocyte globulin induction. Whole-study findings and limits: Detected in recipient marrow were GvH clones, some of which were first observed in ileum or blood.

Using immunoSEQ multiplex PCR, the repertoire was profiled, and TCRdb retains in-frame clones only, with some absent. The table includes more than 20,000 clones, 85% to 90% detected once. Between the trimmed V and J ends, which lost 3 bases and 7 bases, there was a span of 10 bases. Germline CDR1 reads SSHAT; CDR2 reads FNYEAQ (reference sequence). CDR3 length: 13 residues. The sequence was collected from a human patient who received an intestinal transplant, so some T cells may come from the graft donor. The chain is built from TRBV7-7 and TRBJ2-1, with D perhaps matching TRBD1 (6 bases). The sequences come from PBMCs, collected more than 62 days after intestinal transplantation. CDR3 loop: CASSFYRVNEQFF. CDR3 in DNA: TGTGCCAGCAGCTTTTACAGGGTAAATGAGCAGTTCTTC.